The 23 T cell receptor beta chains listed next were all sequenced from one sample in a study of T cells in Graves' hyperthyroidism and ophthalmopathy. RNA transcripts provided the source from which TCR beta CDR3 regions were amplified. HTBI primers were the set used in a first-round RT-PCR of the TCR CDR3. TCRdb fed the multiplex PCR reads into MiXCR, producing one record per CDR3 protein. This table holds 530,000 or so distinct CDR3 sequences, under 20% found once. The sample was blood. All receptors derive from a woman aged 18 to 35 with Graves' ophthalmopathy.

In this sample, this clonotype turned up many times. The chain couples TRBV28 to TRBJ2-7, with TRBD1 matching 12 bases. After removal of 10 bases from V and 4 bases from J, the junction contained 8 bases not matched to a gene. The germline V gene encodes CDR1 MDHEN and CDR2 SYDVKM. The CDR3 contains 14 residues. The CDR3, as DNA: TGTGCCAACCTGGGGACAGGGGGCACTTACGAGCAGTACTTC. Its protein product is CANLGTGGTYEQYF. Variable domain in full (rest from reference TRBV28 and TRBJ2-7): DVKVTQSSRYLVKRTGEKVFLECVQDMDHENMFWYRQDPGLGLRLIYFSYDVKMKEKGDIPEGYSVSREKKERFSLILESASTNQTSMYLCANLGTGGTYEQYFGPGTRLTVT.

There are a few counts of this clonotype. The chain is built from TRBV20-1 and TRBJ1-5; possible D gene TRBD1, 5 bases. Germline loops: CDR1 DFQATT, CDR2 SNEGSKA (reference sequence). The CDR3 covers 14 residues. Trimming shortened V by 3 bases and J by 3 bases, and 12 bases separated the two germline ends. The CDR3 DNA follows: TGCAGTGCTAGGCGTCCAGGACACAATCAGCCCCAGCATTTT. Translated, it gives CSARRPGHNQPQHF.

This clonotype was seen a few times. The chain is built from TRBV20-1 and TRBJ2-7; D unclear. This CDR3 contains 13 residues. Germline-derived CDR1 and CDR2 are DFQATT and SNEGSKA (reference sequence). Trimming removed 1 base from V and 2 bases from J, with 9 bases in between. Here the CDR3 DNA reads TGCAGTGCTAGAGGCAGGAACCCCTACGAGCAGTACTTC. Its protein is CSARGRNPYEQYF.

This clonotype was picked up many times. V usage is TRBV27 and J usage is TRBJ1-2, with D possibly TRBD1 on 6 matching bases. There are 13 residues in the CDR3. Germline V gives CDR1 MNHEY, CDR2 SMNVEV (reference sequence). Between the trimmed V and J ends, which lost 2 bases and 8 bases, there was a span of 12 bases. This CDR3 reads CASSLREGEGYTF. The CDR3 nucleotides are TGTGCCAGCAGTTTAAGGGAGGGGGAGGGCTACACCTTC.

This clonotype was counted between two and nine times. The chain uses TRBV4-1 and TRBJ2-2, with a weak D call TRBD1 (6 bases). The CDR3 totals 19 residues. CDR1 MGHRA and CDR2 YSYEKL come from the germline V gene. Trimming took 2 bases from V and 2 from J, leaving 21 bases between them. The CDR3 sequence: CASSQWFQGQSPNTGELFF. The CDR3 region has the DNA TGCGCCAGCAGCCAATGGTTCCAAGGACAGAGCCCAAACACCGGGGAGCTGTTTTTT.

The chain joins TRBV7-2 to TRBJ1-5, with 9 nucleotides matching TRBD1. Per the germline V gene, CDR1 is SGHTA and CDR2 is FQGNSA. J gave up 2 bases and V 6 bases, and 8 bases lay outside the gene matches. This CDR3 is 16 amino acids long. The CDR3 sequence: CASRLTGGDGNQPQHF. Written as DNA, the CDR3 is TGTGCCAGCAGATTAACAGGGGGCGACGGCAATCAGCCCCAGCATTTT.

This clonotype was seen only a few times. The rearrangement joins TRBV9 to TRBJ2-7; D may match TRBD1 or TRBD2 (5 bases each). Germline V CDR1 and CDR2: SGDLS, YYNGEE. The ends were cut back, 2 bases at V and 7 bases at J, with 22 bases in the middle. This CDR3 is 16 amino acids long. CDR3 region: CASSVDGGSPRGEQYF. For the CDR3, the DNA is TGTGCCAGCAGCGTCGACGGAGGCAGCCCAAGGGGTGAGCAGTACTTC.

This clonotype was seen ten or more times. The CDR3 loop reads CASSWARQGVRQPQHF. CDR3 coding DNA: TGTGCCAGCAGTTGGGCCCGACAGGGGGTAAGACAGCCCCAGCATTTT. V usage is TRBV28 and J usage is TRBJ1-5, with 9 nucleotides matching TRBD1. The CDR3 is made up of 16 amino acids. Looked up from germline, CDR1 is MDHEN and CDR2 is SYDVKM. The V gene end was trimmed by 4 bases and the J gene end by 7 bases; junction bases not matched to a gene: 11.

The rearrangement joins TRBV11-3 to TRBJ2-7; tentatively, D is TRBD2 (6 bases). Trimming shortened V by 4 bases and J by 2 bases, and 18 bases separated the two germline ends. Per germline, CDR1 SGHNT and CDR2 YENEEA. The CDR3 loop spans 16 amino acids. The CDR3 is CASSSPGGKFAYEQYF. The CDR3 nucleotides read TGTGCCAGCAGCTCCCCGGGCGGGAAGTTCGCCTACGAGCAGTACTTC.

In DNA form, the CDR3 reads TGTGCCAGCAGCCAAGAAGTACTAGCGGGCACAGATACGCAGTATTTT. It translates to CASSQEVLAGTDTQYF. This rearrangement joins TRBV4-2 to TRBJ2-3; 8 nucleotides line up with TRBD2. Trimming removed 0 bases from V and 1 base from J; junction bases left unmatched: 3. This CDR3 comprises 16 residues. CDR1 and CDR2 (germline): LGHNA, YNFKEQ.

This clonotype was observed at least ten times. The rearrangement joins TRBV27 to TRBJ1-6; tentative D call: TRBD1 (5 bases). V lost 7 bases, J lost 0 bases, and 10 bases lay in between. Germline CDR1 is MNHEY and CDR2 is SMNVEV (reference sequence). The CDR3 runs 15 residues. As DNA, the CDR3 is TGTGCCAGCACTGCCGGGGGCTCCTATAATTCACCCCTCCACTTT. It specifies CASTAGGSYNSPLHF.

This clonotype was recorded a few times. The chain carries TRBV4-1 and TRBJ2-5; D possibly corresponds to TRBD2 (6 bases). Deletions cut 3 bases from V and 2 bases from J, with 10 bases between. The V gene's germline CDR1 is MGHRA and CDR2 YSYEKL. The CDR3 is 14 residues long. Written as DNA, the CDR3 is TGCGCCAGCAGCCACCGGGACTTGCAAGAGACCCAGTACTTC. Its translation: CASSHRDLQETQYF.

J is TRBJ2-2 and V is TRBV28, with D uncertain. This CDR3 has 15 residues. Germline values: CDR1 MDHEN, CDR2 SYDVKM. The ends were cut back, 5 bases at V and 3 bases at J, with 13 bases in the middle. The CDR3 DNA is TGTGCCAGCAGTCGCCACTCAGGAGACACCGGGGAGCTGTTTTTT. This encodes CASSRHSGDTGELFF.

This clonotype came up many times. This sequence joins TRBV18 and TRBJ2-3; tentatively, D is TRBD1 or TRBD2 (6 bases each). This CDR3 has 16 amino acids. The V end was cut by 4 bases, the J end by 1 base, with 15 bases between. CDR1 KGHSH and CDR2 LQKENI come from the germline V gene. This chain's CDR3 is CASSLGGRVGTDTQYF. In DNA form, the CDR3 reads TGTGCCAGCTCACTGGGGGGCCGCGTGGGCACAGATACGCAGTATTTT.

This clonotype was counted many times. This sequence joins TRBV20-1 and TRBJ2-7; 7 nucleotides line up with TRBD1. This CDR3 spans 12 amino acids. The trim removed 8 bases at V and 3 bases at J, leaving 7 bases unmatched. From germline, CDR1 is DFQATT and CDR2 SNEGSKA (reference sequence). The CDR3 nucleotides read TGCAGTACCGCCGGGGACAGCTACGAGCAGTACTTC. Encoded protein: CSTAGDSYEQYF.

This clonotype has only a few counts. V and J are TRBV4-3 and TRBJ1-1; no clear D gene. V shed 0 bases and J shed 1 base, with 12 bases lying between them. Germline V gene lookup returns CDR1 LGHNA and CDR2 YSLEER. This CDR3 is 16 amino acids long. Here the CDR3 reads CASSQDLRFKNTEAFF. The CDR3 DNA reads as TGCGCCAGCAGCCAAGATCTTCGGTTCAAGAACACTGAAGCTTTCTTT.

This clonotype was recorded a few times. The chain links TRBV29-1 to TRBJ2-3, with 14 bases matching TRBD2. CDR1 is SQVTM, CDR2 ANQGSEA, per germline. The V and J ends lost 3 bases and 0 bases, in that order; junction bases with no gene match: 5. The CDR3 runs to 17 residues. The CDR3 here is CSVEGTSGGVSTDTQYF. For the CDR3, the DNA is TGCAGCGTTGAGGGGACTAGCGGGGGCGTCAGCACAGATACGCAGTATTTT.

This clonotype was found many times. The genes are TRBV28 and TRBJ2-1, with D possibly matching TRBD2 (5 bases). This CDR3 has 15 amino acids. With 7 bases removed from V and 3 bases from J, the gap between germline ends came to 16 bases. Germline V gene lookup returns CDR1 MDHEN and CDR2 SYDVKM. The CDR3 DNA sequence: TGTGCCAGCAAGTTGTCTCTAGCAAACTACAATGAGCAGTTCTTC. It is translated as CASKLSLANYNEQFF. The complete variable domain, with remaining parts taken from reference TRBV28 and TRBJ2-1, reads DVKVTQSSRYLVKRTGEKVFLECVQDMDHENMFWYRQDPGLGLRLIYFSYDVKMKEKGDIPEGYSVSREKKERFSLILESASTNQTSMYLCASKLSLANYNEQFFGPGTRLTVL.

This clonotype was seen at least ten times. This rearrangement joins TRBV11-2 to TRBJ2-3, with TRBD2 identical over 9 bases. The CDR3 is made up of 18 amino acids. Trimming at V came to 0 bases and at J to 0 bases, leaving 7 bases not matched to a gene. The germline V gene encodes CDR1 SGHAT and CDR2 FQNNGV. In nucleotides, the CDR3 is TGTGCCAGCAGCTTAGATCCCCGACTAGCGGCAAGCACAGATACGCAGTATTTT. Encoded protein: CASSLDPRLAASTDTQYF.

The chain combines TRBV10-3 with TRBJ2-3, with 8 positions matching TRBD2. This CDR3 has 15 residues. The germline V gene has CDR1 ENHRY and CDR2 SYGVKD. V lost 6 bases, J lost 0 bases, and 5 bases stayed unmatched. The chain's CDR3 is CAISRLASSTDTQYF. CDR3 sequence (DNA): TGTGCCATCAGCCGACTAGCGAGTAGCACAGATACGCAGTATTTT.

This clonotype was detected a few times. The CDR3 is CASSAGPGLAGTYEQYF. CDR3 nucleotides: TGTGCCAGCAGTGCGGGGCCGGGACTAGCGGGTACCTACGAGCAGTACTTC. V usage is TRBV6-1 and J usage is TRBJ2-7; 12 bases align to TRBD2. The CDR3 runs 17 residues. The germline CDR1 and CDR2 sequences are MNHNS and SASEGT. Trimming removed 4 bases from V and 2 bases from J; junction bases left unmatched: 9.

This clonotype was counted many times. J is TRBJ1-1 and V is TRBV27; 9 positions agree with TRBD1. V gave up 5 bases and J gave up 1 base; unmatched junction bases: 20. The germline V gene encodes CDR1 MNHEY and CDR2 SMNVEV (reference sequence). CDR3 length: 20 amino acids. The CDR3 is CASSIGLNRGHISRNTEAFF. CDR3 DNA sequence: TGTGCCAGCAGTATCGGTTTAAACAGGGGGCATATCTCCCGGAACACTGAAGCTTTCTTT.

The chain joins TRBV19 to TRBJ1-2; a weak D match, TRBD1 (5 bases). Germline V gives CDR1 LNHDA, CDR2 SQIVND (reference sequence). CDR3 length: 17 amino acids. V lost 10 bases to trimming and J lost 6 bases, with 30 bases between them. CDR3 sequence reads: CATFGFRDGGRGDGYTF. The CDR3, as DNA: TGTGCCACCTTTGGATTCCGGGACGGAGGGCGGGGAGATGGCTACACCTTC. The entire variable domain, with the rest obtained from reference TRBV19 and TRBJ1-2, is as follows: DGGITQSPKYLFRKEGQNVTLSCEQNLNHDAMYWYRQDPGQGLRLIYYSQIVNDFQKGDIAEGYSVSREKKESFPLTVTSAQKNPTAFYLCATFGFRDGGRGDGYTFGSGTRLTVV.